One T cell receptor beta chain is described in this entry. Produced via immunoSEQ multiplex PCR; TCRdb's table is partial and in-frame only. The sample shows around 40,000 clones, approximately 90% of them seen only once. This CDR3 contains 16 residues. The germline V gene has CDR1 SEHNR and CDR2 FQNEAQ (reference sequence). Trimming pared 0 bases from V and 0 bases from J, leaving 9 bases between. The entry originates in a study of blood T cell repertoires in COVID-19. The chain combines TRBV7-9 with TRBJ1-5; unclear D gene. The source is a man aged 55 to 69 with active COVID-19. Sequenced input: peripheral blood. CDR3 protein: CASSLAAGYSNQPQHF. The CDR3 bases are TGTGCCAGCAGCTTAGCGGCGGGGTATAGCAATCAGCCCCAGCATTTT.